The 2 T cell receptor beta chains below were found in one sample sequenced in a study of spatial heterogeneity in lung cancer. TCRdb re-analysed the 5' RACE reads in MiXCR, keeping a single row per CDR3 protein. The sample includes 8,000 to 9,000 distinct CDR3 sequences, about 5% of them seen just once. The time point: sample taken at primary tumor resection. Sequencing was performed on PBMCs, taken at surgery. The receptor source for this set is a male donor with early-stage non-small cell lung cancer.

This clonotype was detected a few times. The CDR3 sequence: CASSPDRGPYTEAFF. The CDR3, as DNA: TGTGCCAGCAGCCCGGACAGGGGGCCGTACACTGAAGCTTTCTTT. The V call is TRBV7-2, the J call TRBJ1-1; 11 bases line up with TRBD1. This CDR3 contains 15 residues. The germline V gene has CDR1 SGHTA and CDR2 FQGNSA. V dropped 5 bases and J dropped 3; count of bases not matched to a gene: 5.

This clonotype was seen more than once but under ten times. This chain connects TRBV13 to TRBJ1-3; D is unclear. This CDR3 has 14 residues. V shed 3 bases and J shed 0 bases, with 6 bases lying between them. Germline assignment: CDR1 PRHDT and CDR2 FYEKMQ (reference sequence). The CDR3 sequence: CASSLTDSGNTIYF. The CDR3 region has the DNA TGTGCCAGCAGCTTGACGGACTCTGGAAACACCATATATTTT. Full variable domain (outside the CDR3, taken from reference TRBV13 and TRBJ1-3): AAGVIQSPRHLIKEKRETATLKCYPIPRHDTVYWYQQGPGQDPQFLISFYEKMQSDKGSIPDRFSAQQFSDYHSELNMSSLELGDSALYFCASSLTDSGNTIYFGEGSWLTVV.